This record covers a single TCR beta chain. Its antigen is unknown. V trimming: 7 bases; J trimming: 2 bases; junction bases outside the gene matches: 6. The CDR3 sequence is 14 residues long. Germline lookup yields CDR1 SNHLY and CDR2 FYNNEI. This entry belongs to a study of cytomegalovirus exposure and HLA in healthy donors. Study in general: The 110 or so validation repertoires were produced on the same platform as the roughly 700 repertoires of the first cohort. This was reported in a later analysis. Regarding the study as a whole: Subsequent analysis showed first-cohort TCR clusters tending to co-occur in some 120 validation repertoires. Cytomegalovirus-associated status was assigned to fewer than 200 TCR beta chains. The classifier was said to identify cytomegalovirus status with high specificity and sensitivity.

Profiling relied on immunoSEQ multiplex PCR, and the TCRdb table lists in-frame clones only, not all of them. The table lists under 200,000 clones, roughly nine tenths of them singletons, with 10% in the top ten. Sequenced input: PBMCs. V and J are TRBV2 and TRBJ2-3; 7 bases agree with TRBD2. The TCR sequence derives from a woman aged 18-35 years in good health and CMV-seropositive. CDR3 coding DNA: TGTGCCAGCAATCAGCGGGGCCCCACAGATACGCAGTATTTT. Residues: CASNQRGPTDTQYF.